A selection of T cell receptor beta chains follows, all from one sample in a study of regulatory T cells in long-lasting Graves disease. One entry per CDR3 protein results from TCRdb running MiXCR on the multiplex PCR reads. Of about 450,000 distinct CDR3 sequences listed, about 20% are singletons. Source: peripheral blood mononuclear cells (PBMCs), taken when the disease was refractory, from a patient treated with antithyroid drugs. The receptors come from a female donor with Graves disease. Both conserved end residues are part of each CDR3. A D gene is named only where the DNA matches it firmly. The size entry is marked missing in some rows and otherwise reads once, few, many or a size class.

abundance: few; d_gene: TRBD2; v_gene: TRBV20-1; len: 16; j_gene: TRBJ2-3; CDR3nt: TGCAGTGCTAGAGAAGTAGCGGGAGCCCCCACAGATACGCAGTATTTT; CDR3aa: CSAREVAGAPTDTQYF
abundance: .; d_gene: TRBD1; v_gene: TRBV2; len: 14; j_gene: TRBJ1-2; CDR3nt: TGTGCCAGCAGTGGGGCAGGGGGCGGCTACGGCTACACCTTC; CDR3aa: CASSGAGGGYGYTF
abundance: .; d_gene: TRBD2; v_gene: TRBV7-2; len: 15; j_gene: TRBJ2-7; CDR3nt: TGTGCCAGCAGCTTAGTACTAGCGGGGGCCTACGAGCAGTACTTC; CDR3aa: CASSLVLAGAYEQYF
abundance: .; d_gene: .; v_gene: TRBV30; len: 13; j_gene: TRBJ2-7; CDR3nt: TGTGCCTGGGATAAGGGCTTCGGCGACGAGCAGTACTTC; CDR3aa: CAWDKGFGDEQYF
abundance: .; d_gene: .; v_gene: TRBV7-2; len: 13; j_gene: TRBJ2-2; CDR3nt: TGTGCCAGCAGCCGACGAGAAACCGGGGAGCTGTTTTTT; CDR3aa: CASSRRETGELFF
abundance: .; d_gene: .; v_gene: TRBV10-3; len: 14; j_gene: TRBJ2-2; CDR3nt: TGTGCCATCAGTGAGTCTTATGAGACCGGGGAGCTGTTTTTT; CDR3aa: CAISESYETGELFF
abundance: .; d_gene: TRBD1; v_gene: TRBV3-1; len: 19; j_gene: TRBJ2-4; CDR3nt: TGTGCCAGCAGCCAAGGCTACGCCCCTACGGACAGGGTGAAAAACATTCAGTACTTC; CDR3aa: CASSQGYAPTDRVKNIQYF
abundance: .; d_gene: .; v_gene: TRBV20-1; len: 16; j_gene: TRBJ1-1; CDR3nt: TGCAGTGCCAGGGCCCGGGGGGGGATGATGAACACTAAAGCTTTCTTT; CDR3aa: CSARARGGMMNTKAFF
abundance: .; d_gene: TRBD2; v_gene: TRBV4-1; len: 16; j_gene: TRBJ2-5; CDR3nt: TGCGCCAGCAGCCAAGCGGCTAGCGGGAGTCCAGAGACCCAGTACTTC; CDR3aa: CASSQAASGSPETQYF
abundance: .; d_gene: .; v_gene: TRBV24-1; len: 17; j_gene: TRBJ2-1; CDR3nt: TGTGCCACCAGTGATTTTTCAACGGGGGTCACCTACAATGAGCAGTTCTTC; CDR3aa: CATSDFSTGVTYNEQFF
abundance: .; d_gene: TRBD1; v_gene: TRBV6-2/TRBV6-3; len: 15; j_gene: TRBJ1-2; CDR3nt: TGTGCCAGCAGTTACTCCGGTACAGGGGTCTATGGCTACACCTTC; CDR3aa: CASSYSGTGVYGYTF
abundance: many; d_gene: .; v_gene: TRBV2; len: 13; j_gene: TRBJ1-5; CDR3nt: TGTGCCAGCGAGAACAGGGAAGGTCAGCCCCAGCATTTT; CDR3aa: CASENREGQPQHF
abundance: .; d_gene: TRBD1; v_gene: TRBV12-3/TRBV12-4; len: 15; j_gene: TRBJ2-7; CDR3nt: TGTGCCAGCAGTCCCGGGACAGGGAGGGGGTACGAGCAGTACTTC; CDR3aa: CASSPGTGRGYEQYF
abundance: few; d_gene: TRBD1; v_gene: TRBV19; len: 13; j_gene: TRBJ1-2; CDR3nt: TGTGCCAGTACGGGCCAGGGGGCGCGCGGCTACACCTTC; CDR3aa: CASTGQGARGYTF
abundance: many; d_gene: TRBD1; v_gene: TRBV28; len: 16; j_gene: TRBJ1-2; CDR3nt: TGTGCCAGCAGTTCATTCGCAGGGGGCGTATTGAATGGCTACACCTTC; CDR3aa: CASSSFAGGVLNGYTF
abundance: many; d_gene: .; v_gene: TRBV28; len: 16; j_gene: TRBJ1-2; CDR3nt: TGTGCCAGCAGCCTTAGCGGATTTTGGGGTGACTATGGCTACACCTTC; CDR3aa: CASSLSGFWGDYGYTF
abundance: .; d_gene: .; v_gene: TRBV19; len: 15; j_gene: TRBJ2-2; CDR3nt: TGTGCCAGTACCATATCGGGGGTAACCACCGGGGAGCTGTTTTTT; CDR3aa: CASTISGVTTGELFF
abundance: many; d_gene: TRBD2; v_gene: TRBV7-9; len: 16; j_gene: TRBJ2-7; CDR3nt: TGTGCCAGCAGCCTAAGGGAACGGGAGGGCCTATACGAGCAGTACTTC; CDR3aa: CASSLREREGLYEQYF
abundance: .; d_gene: TRBD2; v_gene: TRBV28; len: 12; j_gene: TRBJ2-1; CDR3nt: TGTGCCAGCAGTGGACTAGCTCAGGAGCAGTTCTTC; CDR3aa: CASSGLAQEQFF
abundance: .; d_gene: TRBD2; v_gene: TRBV5-1; len: 17; j_gene: TRBJ2-5; CDR3nt: TGCGCCAGCAGCTTGGCGGGGACTAGCGGGGTTCAAGAGACCCAGTACTTC; CDR3aa: CASSLAGTSGVQETQYF
abundance: few; d_gene: .; v_gene: TRBV3-1; len: 16; j_gene: TRBJ2-2; CDR3nt: TGTGCCAGCAGCCAAAGTCTAGGGCTAAACACCGGGGAGCTGTTTTTT; CDR3aa: CASSQSLGLNTGELFF
abundance: few; d_gene: TRBD1; v_gene: TRBV7-8; len: 16; j_gene: TRBJ2-7; CDR3nt: TGTGCCAGCAGCTTAGTAGGGGGACAGGGTCGGGCCGAGCAGTACTTC; CDR3aa: CASSLVGGQGRAEQYF